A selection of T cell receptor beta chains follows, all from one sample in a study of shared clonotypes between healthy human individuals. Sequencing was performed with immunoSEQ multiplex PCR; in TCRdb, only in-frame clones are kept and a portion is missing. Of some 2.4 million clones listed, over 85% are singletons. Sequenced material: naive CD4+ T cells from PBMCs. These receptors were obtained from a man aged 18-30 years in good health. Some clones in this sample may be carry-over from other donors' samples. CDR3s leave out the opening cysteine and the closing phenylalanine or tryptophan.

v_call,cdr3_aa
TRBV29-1,SVPDLGTKNIQY
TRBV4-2,ASSQVAGLNTEAF
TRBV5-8,ASSLSSGRTNGEQY
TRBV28,ATRGQSTGELF
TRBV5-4,ASSDKTQDGYT
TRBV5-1,ASSEGTGGAGGYT
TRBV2,ASSAEHSYNEQF
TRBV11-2,ASSLVGPGGYGYT
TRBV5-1,ASSSTGGAYEQY
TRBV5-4,ASSLAVTGRVVTEAF
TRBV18,ASSPLRDRATGELF
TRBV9,ASSRRTGGTEAF
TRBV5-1,ASSPPGTGLDYGYT
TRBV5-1,ASSLWGRGQETQY
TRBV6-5,ASSYIGQNDEQF
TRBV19,ASSISGPQETQY
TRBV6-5,ASSLRGRREKLF
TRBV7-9,ASSPPTGFGETQY
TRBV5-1,ASSLGGDGIGYT
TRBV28,ASSRFNTGELF
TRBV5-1,ASSLDSSLTEAF
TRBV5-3,ARSTRREPQH
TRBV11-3,ASSLLANYGYT
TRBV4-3,ASSQAPSARLNYGYT